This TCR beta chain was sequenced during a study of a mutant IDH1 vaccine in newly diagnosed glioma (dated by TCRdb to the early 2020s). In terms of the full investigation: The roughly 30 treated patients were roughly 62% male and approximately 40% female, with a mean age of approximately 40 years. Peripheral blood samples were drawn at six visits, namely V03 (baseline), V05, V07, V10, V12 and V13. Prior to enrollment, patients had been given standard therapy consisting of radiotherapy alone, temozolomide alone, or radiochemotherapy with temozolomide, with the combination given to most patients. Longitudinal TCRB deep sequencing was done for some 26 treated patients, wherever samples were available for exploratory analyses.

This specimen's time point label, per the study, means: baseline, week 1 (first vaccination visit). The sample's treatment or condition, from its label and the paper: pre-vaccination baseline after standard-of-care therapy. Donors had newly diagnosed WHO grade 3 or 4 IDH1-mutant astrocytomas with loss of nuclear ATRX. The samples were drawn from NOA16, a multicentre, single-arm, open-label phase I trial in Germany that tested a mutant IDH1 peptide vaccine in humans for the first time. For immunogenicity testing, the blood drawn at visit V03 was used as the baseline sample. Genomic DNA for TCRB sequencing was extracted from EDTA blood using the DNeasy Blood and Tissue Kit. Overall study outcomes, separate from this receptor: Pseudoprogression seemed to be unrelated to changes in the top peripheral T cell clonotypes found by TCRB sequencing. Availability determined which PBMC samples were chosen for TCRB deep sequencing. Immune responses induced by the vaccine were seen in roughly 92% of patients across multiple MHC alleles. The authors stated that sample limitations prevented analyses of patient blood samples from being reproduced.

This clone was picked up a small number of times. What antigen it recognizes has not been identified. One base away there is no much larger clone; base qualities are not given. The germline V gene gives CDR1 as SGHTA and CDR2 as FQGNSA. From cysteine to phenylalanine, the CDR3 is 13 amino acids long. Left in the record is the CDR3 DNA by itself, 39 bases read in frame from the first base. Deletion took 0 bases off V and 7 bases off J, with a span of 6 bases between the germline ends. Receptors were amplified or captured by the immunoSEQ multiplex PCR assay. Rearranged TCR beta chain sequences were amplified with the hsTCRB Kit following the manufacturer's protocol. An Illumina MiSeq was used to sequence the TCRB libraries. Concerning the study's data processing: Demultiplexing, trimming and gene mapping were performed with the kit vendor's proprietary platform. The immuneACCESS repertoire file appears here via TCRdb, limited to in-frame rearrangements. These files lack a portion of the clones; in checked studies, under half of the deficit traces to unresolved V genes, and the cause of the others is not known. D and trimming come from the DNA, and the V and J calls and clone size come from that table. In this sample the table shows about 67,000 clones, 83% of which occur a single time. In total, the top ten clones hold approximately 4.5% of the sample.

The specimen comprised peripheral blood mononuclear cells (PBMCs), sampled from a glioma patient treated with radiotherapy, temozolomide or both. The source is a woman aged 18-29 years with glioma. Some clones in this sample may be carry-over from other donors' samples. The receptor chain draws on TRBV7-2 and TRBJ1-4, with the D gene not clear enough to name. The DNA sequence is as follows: TGTGCCAGCAGCTTAGCGCATGGTGAAAAACTGTTTTTT. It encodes CASSLAHGEKLFF. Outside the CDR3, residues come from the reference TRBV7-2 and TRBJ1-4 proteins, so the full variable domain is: GAGVSQSPSNKVTEKGKDVELRCDPISGHTALYWYRQSLGQGLEFLIYFQGNSAPDKSGLPSDRFSAERTGGSVSTLTIQRTQQEDSAVYLCASSLAHGEKLFFGSGTQLSVL.